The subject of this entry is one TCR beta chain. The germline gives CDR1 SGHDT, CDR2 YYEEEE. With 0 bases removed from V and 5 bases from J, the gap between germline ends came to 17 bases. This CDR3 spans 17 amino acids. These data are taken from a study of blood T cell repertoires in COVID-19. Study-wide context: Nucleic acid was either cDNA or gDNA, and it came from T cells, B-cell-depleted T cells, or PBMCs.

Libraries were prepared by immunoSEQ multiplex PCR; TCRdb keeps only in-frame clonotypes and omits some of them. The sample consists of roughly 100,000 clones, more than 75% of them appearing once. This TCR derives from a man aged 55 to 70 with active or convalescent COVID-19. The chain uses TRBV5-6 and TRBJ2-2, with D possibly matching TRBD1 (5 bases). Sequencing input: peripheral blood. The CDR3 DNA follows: TGTGCCAGCAGCTTGGATGTCGGTCAGGGTATTACCGGGGAGCTGTTTTTT. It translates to CASSLDVGQGITGELFF.